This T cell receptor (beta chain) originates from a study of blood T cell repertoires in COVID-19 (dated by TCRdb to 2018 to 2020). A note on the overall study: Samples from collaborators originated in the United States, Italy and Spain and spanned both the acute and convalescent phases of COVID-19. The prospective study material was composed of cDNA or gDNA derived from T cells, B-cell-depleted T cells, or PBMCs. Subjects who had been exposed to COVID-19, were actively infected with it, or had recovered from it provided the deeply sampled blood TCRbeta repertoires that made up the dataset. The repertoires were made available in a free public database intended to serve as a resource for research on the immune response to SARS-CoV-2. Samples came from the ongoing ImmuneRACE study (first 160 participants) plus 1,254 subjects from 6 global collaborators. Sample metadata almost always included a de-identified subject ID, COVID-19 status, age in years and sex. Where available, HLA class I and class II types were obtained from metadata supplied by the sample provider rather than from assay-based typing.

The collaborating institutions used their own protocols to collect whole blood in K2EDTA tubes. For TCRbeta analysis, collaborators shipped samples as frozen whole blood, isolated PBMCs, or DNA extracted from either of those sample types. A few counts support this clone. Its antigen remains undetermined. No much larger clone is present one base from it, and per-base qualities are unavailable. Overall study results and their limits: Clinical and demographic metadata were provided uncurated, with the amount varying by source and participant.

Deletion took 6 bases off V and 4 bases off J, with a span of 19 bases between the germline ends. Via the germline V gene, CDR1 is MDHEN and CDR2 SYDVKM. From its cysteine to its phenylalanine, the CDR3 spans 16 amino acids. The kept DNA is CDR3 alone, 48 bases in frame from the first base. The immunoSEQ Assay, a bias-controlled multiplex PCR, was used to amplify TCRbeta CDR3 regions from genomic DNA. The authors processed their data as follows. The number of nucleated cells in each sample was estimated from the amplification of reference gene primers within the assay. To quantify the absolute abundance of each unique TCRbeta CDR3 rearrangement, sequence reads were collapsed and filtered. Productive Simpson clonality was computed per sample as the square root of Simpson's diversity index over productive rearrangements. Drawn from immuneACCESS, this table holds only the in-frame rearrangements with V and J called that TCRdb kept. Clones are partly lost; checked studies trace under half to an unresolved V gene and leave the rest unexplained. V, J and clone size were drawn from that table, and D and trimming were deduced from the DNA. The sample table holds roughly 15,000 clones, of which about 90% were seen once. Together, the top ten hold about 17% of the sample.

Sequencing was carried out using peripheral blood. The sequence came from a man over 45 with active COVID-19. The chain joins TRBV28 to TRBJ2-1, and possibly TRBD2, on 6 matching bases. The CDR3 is CASSRGYRGGYNEQFF. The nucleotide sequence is TGTGCCAGCAGCCGGGGGTACCGGGGAGGATACAATGAGCAGTTCTTC.